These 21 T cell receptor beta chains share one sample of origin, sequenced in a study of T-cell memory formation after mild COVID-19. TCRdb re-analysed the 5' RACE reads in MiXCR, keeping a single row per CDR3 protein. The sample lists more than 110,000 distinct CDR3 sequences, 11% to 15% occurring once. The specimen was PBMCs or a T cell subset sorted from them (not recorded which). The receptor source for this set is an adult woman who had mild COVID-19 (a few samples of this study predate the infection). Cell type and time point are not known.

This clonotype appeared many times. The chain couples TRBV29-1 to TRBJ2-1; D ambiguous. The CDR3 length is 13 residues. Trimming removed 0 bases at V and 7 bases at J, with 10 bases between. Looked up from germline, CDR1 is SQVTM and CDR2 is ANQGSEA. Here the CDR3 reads CSVEDKPSNEQFF. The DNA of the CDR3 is TGCAGCGTTGAAGACAAACCGTCGAATGAGCAGTTCTTC.

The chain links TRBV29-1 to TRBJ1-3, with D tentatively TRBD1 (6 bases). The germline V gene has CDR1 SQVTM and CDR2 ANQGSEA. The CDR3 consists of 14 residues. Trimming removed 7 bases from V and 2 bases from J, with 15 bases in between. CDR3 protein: CSAFAGVPGNTIYF. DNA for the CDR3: TGCAGCGCCTTTGCAGGGGTACCTGGAAACACCATATATTTT.

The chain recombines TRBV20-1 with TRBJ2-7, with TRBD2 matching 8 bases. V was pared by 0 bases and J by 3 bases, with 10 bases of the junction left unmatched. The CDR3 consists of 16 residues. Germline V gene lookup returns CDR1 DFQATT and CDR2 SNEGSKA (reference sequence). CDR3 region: CSARDIEAGEYYEQYF. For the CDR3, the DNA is TGCAGTGCTAGAGATATTGAAGCGGGAGAGTACTACGAGCAGTACTTC.

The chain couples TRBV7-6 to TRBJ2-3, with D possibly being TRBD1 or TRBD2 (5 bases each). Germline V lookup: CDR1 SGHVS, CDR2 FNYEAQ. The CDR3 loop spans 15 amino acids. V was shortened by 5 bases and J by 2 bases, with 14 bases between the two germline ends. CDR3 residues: CASSVFPGLTDTQYF. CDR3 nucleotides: TGTGCCAGCAGCGTCTTCCCGGGGCTCACAGATACGCAGTATTTT.

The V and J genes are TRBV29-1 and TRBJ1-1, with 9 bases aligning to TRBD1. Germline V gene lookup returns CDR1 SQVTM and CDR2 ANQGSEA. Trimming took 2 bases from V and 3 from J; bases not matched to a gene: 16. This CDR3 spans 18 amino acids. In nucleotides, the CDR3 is TGCAGCGTTGAAAACACGGGACAGGGCATTCATTGGGACACTGAAGCTTTCTTT. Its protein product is CSVENTGQGIHWDTEAFF. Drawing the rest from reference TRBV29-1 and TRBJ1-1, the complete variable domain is SAVISQKPSRDICQRGTSLTIQCQVDSQVTMMFWYRQQPGQSLTLIATANQGSEATYESGFVIDKFPISRPNLTFSTLTVSNMSPEDSSIYLCSVENTGQGIHWDTEAFFGQGTRLTVV.

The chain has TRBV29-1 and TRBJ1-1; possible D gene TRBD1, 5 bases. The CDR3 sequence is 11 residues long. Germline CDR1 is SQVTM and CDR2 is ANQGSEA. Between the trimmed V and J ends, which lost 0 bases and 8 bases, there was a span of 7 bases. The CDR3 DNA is TGCAGCGTTGAAGAACGGGGGGAAGCTTTCTTT. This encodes CSVEERGEAFF.

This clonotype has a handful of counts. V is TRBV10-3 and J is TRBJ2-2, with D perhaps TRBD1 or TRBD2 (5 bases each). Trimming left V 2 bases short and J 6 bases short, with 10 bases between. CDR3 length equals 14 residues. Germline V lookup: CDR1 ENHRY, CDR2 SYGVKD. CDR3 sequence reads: CAISEPGTSGELFF. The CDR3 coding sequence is TGTGCCATCAGTGAGCCTGGGACCTCCGGGGAGCTGTTTTTT.

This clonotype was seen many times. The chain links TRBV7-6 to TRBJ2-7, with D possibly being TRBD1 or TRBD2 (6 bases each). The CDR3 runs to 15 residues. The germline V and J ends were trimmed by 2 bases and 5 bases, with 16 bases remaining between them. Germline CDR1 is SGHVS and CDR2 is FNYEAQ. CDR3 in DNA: TGTGCCAGCAGCTTACGTGGAGGGGGGTACGACGAGCAGTACTTC. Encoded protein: CASSLRGGGYDEQYF.

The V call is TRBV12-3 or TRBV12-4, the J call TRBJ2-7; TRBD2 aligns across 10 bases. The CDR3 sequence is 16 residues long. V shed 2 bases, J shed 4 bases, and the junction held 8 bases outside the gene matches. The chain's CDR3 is CASSLSGGAFWYEQYF. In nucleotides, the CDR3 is TGTGCCAGCAGTTTAAGCGGGGGGGCCTTTTGGTACGAGCAGTACTTC.

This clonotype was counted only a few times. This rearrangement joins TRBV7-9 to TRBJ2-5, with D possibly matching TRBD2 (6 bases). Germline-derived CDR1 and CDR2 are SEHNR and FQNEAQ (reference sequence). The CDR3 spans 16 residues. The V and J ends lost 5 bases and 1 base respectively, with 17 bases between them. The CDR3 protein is CASSLTLSGVQETQYF. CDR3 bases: TGTGCCAGCAGCCTTACTCTGTCGGGAGTCCAAGAGACCCAGTACTTC.

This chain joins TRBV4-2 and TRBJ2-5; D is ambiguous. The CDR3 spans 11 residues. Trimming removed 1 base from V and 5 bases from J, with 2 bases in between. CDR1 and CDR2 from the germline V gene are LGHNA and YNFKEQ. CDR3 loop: CASSQAETQYF. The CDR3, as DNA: TGTGCCAGCAGCCAAGCGGAGACCCAGTACTTC.

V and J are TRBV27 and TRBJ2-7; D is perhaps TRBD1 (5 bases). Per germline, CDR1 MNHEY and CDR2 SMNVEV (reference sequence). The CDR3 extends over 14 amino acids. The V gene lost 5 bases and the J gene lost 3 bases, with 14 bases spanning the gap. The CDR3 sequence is CASSTIQGIYEQYF. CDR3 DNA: TGTGCCAGCAGTACCATCCAGGGTATCTACGAGCAGTACTTC.

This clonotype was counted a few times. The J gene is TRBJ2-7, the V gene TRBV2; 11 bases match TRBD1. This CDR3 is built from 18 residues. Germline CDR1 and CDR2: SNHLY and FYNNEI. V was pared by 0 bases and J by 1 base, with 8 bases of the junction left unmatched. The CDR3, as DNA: TGTGCCAGCAGTGAAGCTGGGACAGGGGGGCGCAGGTCCTACGAGCAGTACTTC. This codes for CASSEAGTGGRRSYEQYF.

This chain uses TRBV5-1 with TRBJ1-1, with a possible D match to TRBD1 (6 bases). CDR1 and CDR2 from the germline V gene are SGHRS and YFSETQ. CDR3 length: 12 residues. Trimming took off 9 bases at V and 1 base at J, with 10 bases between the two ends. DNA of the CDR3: TGCGCCACCGGACAGAGGAACACTGAAGCTTTCTTT. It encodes CATGQRNTEAFF.

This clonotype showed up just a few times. The CDR3 DNA reads as TGTGCCAGCAGCGTAGGGGACAGGGGGTCGAGCGAGCAGTACTTC. Amino acids: CASSVGDRGSSEQYF. This sequence joins TRBV9 and TRBJ2-7; TRBD1 matches 11 bases. Germline-derived CDR1 and CDR2 are SGDLS and YYNGEE. The ends lost 0 bases at V and 6 bases at J; junction bases unmatched: 5. The CDR3 covers 15 residues.

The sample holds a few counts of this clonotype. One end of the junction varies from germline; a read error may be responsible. The CDR3 loop is CASSLTSGSPYNEQFF. The DNA of the CDR3 is TGTGCTAGCAGCCTAACTAGCGGGAGTCCCTACAATGAGCAGTTCTTC. The rearrangement joins TRBV7-7 to TRBJ2-1; 11 bases are shared with TRBD2. There are 16 residues in the CDR3. The germline CDR1 and CDR2 sequences are SSHAT and FNYEAQ (reference sequence).

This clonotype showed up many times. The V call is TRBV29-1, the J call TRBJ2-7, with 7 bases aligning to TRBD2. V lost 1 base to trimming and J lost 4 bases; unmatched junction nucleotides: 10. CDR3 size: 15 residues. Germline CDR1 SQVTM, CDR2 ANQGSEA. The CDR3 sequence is CSVEGLGTGGYEQYF. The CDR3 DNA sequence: TGCAGCGTTGAAGGGTTGGGGACGGGAGGATACGAGCAGTACTTC.

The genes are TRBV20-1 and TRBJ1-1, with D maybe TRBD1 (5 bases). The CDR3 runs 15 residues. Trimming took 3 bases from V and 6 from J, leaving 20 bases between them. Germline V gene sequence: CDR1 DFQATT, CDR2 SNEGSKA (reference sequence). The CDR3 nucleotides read TGCAGTGCTAGCAGTTCGCAGGGAGTGTGGGCTGAAGCTTTCTTT. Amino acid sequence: CSASSSQGVWAEAFF.

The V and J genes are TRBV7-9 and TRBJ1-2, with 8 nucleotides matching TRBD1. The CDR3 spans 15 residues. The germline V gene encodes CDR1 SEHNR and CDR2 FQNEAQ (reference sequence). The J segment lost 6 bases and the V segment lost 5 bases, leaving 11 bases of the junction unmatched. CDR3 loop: CASSQSTGGLDGYTF. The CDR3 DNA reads TGTGCCAGCAGCCAATCTACAGGGGGATTAGATGGCTACACCTTC.

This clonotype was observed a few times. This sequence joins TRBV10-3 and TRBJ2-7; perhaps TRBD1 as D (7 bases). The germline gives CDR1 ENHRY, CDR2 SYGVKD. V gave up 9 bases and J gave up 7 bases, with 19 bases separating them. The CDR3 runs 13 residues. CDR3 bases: TGTGCCATGTCCGAGGGGGCAGGGAGGGAGCAGTACTTC. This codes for CAMSEGAGREQYF.

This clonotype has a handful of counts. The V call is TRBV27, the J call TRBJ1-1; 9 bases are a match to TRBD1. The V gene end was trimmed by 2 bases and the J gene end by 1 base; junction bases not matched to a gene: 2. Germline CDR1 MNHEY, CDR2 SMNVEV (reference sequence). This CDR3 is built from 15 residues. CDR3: CASSLTDRGNTEAFF. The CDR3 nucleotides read TGTGCCAGCAGTTTAACGGACAGGGGGAACACTGAAGCTTTCTTT.